The clone carrying this TCR beta chain was seen many times. Its antigen is not known. CDR3 length: 12 amino acids. V dropped 4 bases and J dropped 7 bases, with 11 bases sitting between them. Germline V CDR1 and CDR2: SGHVS, FNYEAQ. Amplification of TCR alpha and beta CDR3 regions from RNA used iRepertoire nested multiplex PCR. Via MiXCR, TCRdb re-called the multiplex PCR reads, giving one row per CDR3 protein. The repertoire has roughly 100,000 distinct CDR3 sequences, roughly 30% of them found once; the top ten carry roughly 46%. The data were taken from a study of glioma-infiltrating T cells. Findings and limits, study-wide: CDR3 overlap between tissue and blood was very small.

The rearrangement links TRBV7-6 to TRBJ2-7, with D perhaps matching TRBD2 (6 bases). The sequence derives from a human donor with low-grade glioma or glioblastoma, undergoing nonglioma brain surgery, or in good health (not recorded which). Sequenced material: glioma tissue, nonneoplastic brain tissue, or PBMCs (not recorded which). Here the CDR3 reads CASSWAAGEQYF. The CDR3 nucleotides read TGTGCCAGCAGCTGGGCGGCGGGGGAGCAGTACTTC.